This T cell receptor beta chain was recorded in a study of cytotoxic CD8 clonotypes in ibrutinib-treated CLL. Turning to the study itself: Enrolment comprised under twelve relapsed/refractory and roughly 15 treatment-naive patients; 17 were IGHV unmutated. On average, each sample had a few hundred thousand productive templates and approximately 100,000 productive rearrangements. Study-wide results and limits: Investigators sampled sustained-remission and progressing patients at differing times.

Clones were sequenced by immunoSEQ multiplex PCR, and TCRdb holds only the in-frame ones, with some missing. In the table there are about 68,000 clones, around 84% of which are singletons. This clone ranks as medium-sized. Its antigen is still unknown. The TCR was taken from a human donor with chronic lymphocytic leukemia. The source material was PBMCs, sampled at disease progression, from a patient treated with ibrutinib.

This CDR3 reads CASSEEWVGFGGNQPQHF. Here the CDR3 DNA reads TGTGCCAGCAGTGAAGAATGGGTAGGGTTCGGGGGAAATCAGCCCCAGCATTTT. The chain carries TRBV6-1 and TRBJ1-5, with D tentatively TRBD1 (5 bases). The V end lost 1 base, the J end lost 4 bases, and 20 bases lay between the germline ends. From germline, CDR1 is MNHNS and CDR2 SASEGT. This CDR3 is 18 amino acids long.